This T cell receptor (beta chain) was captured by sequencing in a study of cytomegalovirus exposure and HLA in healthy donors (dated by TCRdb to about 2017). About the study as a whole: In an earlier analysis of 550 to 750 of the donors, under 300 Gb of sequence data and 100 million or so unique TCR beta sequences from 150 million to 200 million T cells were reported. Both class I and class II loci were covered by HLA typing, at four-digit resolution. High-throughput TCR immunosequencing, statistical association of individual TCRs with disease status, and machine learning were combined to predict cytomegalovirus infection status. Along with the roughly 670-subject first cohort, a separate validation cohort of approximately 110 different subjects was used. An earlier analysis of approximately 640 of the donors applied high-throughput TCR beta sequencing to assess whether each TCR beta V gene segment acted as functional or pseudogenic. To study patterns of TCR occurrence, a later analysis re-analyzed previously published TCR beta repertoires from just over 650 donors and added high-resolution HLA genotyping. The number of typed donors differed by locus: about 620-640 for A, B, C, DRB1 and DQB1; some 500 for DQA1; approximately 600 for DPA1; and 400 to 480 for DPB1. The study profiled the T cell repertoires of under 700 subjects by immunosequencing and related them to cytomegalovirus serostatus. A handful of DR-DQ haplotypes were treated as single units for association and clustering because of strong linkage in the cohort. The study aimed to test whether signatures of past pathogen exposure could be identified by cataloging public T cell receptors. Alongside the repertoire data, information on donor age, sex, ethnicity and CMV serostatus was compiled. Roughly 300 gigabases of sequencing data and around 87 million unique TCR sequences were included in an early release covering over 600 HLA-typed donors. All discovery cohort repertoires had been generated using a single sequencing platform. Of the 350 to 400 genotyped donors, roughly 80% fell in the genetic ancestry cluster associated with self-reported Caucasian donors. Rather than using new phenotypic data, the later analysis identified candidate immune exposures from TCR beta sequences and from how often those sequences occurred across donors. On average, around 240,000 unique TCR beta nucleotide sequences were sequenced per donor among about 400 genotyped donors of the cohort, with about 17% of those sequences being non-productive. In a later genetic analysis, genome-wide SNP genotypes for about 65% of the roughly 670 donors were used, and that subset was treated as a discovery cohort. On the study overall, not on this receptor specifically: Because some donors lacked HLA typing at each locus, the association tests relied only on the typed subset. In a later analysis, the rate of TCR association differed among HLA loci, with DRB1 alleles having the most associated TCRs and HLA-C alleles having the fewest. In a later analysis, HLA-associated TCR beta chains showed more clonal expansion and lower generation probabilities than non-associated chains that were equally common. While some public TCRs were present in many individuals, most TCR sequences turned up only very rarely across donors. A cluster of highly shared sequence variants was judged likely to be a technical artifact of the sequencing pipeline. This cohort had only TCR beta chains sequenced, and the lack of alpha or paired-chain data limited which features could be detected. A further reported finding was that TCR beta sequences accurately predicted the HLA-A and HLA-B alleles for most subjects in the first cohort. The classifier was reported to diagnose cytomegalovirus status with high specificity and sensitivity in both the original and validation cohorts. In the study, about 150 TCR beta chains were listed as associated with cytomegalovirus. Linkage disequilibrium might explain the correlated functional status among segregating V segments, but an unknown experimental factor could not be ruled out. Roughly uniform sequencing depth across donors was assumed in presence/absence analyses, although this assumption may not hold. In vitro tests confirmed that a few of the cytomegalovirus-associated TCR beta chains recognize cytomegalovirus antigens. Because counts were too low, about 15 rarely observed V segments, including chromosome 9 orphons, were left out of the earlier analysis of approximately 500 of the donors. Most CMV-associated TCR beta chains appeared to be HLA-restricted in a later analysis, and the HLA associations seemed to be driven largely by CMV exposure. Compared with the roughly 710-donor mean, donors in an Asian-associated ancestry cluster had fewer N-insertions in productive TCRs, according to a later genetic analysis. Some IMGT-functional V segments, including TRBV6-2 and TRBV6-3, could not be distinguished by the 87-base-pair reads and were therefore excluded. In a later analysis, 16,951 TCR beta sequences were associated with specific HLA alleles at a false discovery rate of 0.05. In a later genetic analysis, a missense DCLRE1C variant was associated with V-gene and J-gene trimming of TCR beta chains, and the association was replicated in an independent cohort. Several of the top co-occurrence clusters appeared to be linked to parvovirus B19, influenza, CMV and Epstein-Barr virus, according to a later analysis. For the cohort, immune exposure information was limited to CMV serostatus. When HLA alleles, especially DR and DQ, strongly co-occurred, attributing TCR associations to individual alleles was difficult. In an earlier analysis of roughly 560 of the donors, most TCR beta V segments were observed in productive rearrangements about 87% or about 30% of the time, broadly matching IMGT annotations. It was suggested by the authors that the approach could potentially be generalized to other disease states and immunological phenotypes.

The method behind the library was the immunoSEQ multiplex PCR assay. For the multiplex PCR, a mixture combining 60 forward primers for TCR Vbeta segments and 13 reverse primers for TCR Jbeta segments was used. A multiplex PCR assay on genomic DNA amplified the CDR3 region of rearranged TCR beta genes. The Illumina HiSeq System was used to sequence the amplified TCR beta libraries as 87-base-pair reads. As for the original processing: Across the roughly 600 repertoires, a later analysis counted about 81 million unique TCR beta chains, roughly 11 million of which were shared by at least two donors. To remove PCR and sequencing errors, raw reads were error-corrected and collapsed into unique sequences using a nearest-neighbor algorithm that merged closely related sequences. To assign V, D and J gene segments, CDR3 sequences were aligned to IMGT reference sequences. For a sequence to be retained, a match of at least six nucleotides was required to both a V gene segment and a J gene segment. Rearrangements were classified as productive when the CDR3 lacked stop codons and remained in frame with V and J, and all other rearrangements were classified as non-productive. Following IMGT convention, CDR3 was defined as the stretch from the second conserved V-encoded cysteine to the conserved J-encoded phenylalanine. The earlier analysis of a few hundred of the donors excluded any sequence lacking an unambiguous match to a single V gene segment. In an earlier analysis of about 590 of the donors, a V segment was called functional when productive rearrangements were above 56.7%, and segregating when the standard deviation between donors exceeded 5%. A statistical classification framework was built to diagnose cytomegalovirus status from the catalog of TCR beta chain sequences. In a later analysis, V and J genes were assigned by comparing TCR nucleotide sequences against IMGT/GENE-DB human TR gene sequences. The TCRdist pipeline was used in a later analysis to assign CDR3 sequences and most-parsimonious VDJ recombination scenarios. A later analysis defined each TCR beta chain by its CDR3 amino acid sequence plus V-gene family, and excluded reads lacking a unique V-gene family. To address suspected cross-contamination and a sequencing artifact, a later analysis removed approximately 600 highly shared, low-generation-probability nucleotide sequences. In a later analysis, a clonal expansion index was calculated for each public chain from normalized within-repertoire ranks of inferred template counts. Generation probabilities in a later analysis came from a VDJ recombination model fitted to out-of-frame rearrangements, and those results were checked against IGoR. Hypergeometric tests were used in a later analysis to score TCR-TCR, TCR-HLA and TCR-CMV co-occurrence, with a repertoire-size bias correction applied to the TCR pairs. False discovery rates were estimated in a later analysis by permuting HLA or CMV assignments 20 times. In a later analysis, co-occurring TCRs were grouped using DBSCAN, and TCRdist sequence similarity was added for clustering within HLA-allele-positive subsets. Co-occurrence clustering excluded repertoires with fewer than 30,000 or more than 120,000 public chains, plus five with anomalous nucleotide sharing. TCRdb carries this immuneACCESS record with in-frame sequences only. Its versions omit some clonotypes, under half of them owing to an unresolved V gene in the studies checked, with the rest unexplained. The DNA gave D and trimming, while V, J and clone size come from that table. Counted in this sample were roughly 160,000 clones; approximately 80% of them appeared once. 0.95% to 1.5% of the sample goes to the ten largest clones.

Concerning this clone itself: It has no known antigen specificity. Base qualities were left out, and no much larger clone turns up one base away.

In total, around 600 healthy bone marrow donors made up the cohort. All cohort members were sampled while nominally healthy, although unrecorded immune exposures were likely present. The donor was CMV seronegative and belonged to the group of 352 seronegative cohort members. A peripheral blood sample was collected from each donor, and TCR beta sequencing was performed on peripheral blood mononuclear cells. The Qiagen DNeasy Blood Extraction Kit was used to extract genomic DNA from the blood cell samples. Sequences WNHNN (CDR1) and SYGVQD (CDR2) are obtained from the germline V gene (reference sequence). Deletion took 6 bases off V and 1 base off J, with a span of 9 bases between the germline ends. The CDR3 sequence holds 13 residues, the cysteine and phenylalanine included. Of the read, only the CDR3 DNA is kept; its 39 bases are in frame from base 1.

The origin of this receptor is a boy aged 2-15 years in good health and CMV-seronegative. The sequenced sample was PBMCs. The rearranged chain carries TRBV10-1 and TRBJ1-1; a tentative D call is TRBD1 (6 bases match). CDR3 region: CASSSDRNTEAFF. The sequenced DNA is TGCGCCAGCAGCTCGGACAGGAACACTGAAGCTTTCTTT.